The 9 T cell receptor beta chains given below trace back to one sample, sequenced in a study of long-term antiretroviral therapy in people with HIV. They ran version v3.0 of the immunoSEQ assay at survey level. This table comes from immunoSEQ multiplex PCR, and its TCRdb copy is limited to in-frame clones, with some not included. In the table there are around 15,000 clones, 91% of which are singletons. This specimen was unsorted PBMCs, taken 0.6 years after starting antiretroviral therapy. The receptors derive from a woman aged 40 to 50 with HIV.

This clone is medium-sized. CDR3 in amino acids: CASEIRNTGELFF. The DNA for the CDR3 is TGTGCTAGTGAGATAAGGAACACCGGGGAGCTGTTTTTT. The chain carries TRBV12-5 and TRBJ2-2; D gene uncertain. The CDR3 totals 13 residues. With 7 bases removed from V and 1 base from J, the gap between germline ends came to 7 bases. Looked up from germline, CDR1 is LGHNT and CDR2 is FRNRAP.

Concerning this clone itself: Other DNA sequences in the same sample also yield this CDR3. The chain's CDR3 is CASSLRDNNEKLFF. The CDR3 DNA reads TGTGCCAGCAGCTTGAGGGACAATAATGAAAAACTGTTTTTT. The chain recombines TRBV7-9 with TRBJ1-4; the D gene is possibly TRBD1 (6 bases). The CDR3 sequence is 14 residues long. V lost 3 bases and J lost 4, with 9 bases in between. The germline V gene has CDR1 SEHNR and CDR2 FQNEAQ (reference sequence).

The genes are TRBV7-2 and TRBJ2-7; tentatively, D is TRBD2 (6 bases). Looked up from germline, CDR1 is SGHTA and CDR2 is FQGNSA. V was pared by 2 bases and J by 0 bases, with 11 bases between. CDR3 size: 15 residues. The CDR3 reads CASSLRKAGSYEQYF. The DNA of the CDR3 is TGTGCCAGCAGCTTAAGGAAAGCGGGCTCCTACGAGCAGTACTTC. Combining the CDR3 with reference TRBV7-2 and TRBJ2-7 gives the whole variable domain GAGVSQSPSNKVTEKGKDVELRCDPISGHTALYWYRQSLGQGLEFLIYFQGNSAPDKSGLPSDRFSAERTGGSVSTLTIQRTQQEDSAVYLCASSLRKAGSYEQYFGPGTRLTVT.

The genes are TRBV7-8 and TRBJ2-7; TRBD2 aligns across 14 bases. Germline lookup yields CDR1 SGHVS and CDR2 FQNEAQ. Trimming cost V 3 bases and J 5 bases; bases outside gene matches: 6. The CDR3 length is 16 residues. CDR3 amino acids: CASSFWTSGGRDEQYF. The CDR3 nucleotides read TGTGCCAGCAGCTTCTGGACTAGCGGGGGGCGGGACGAGCAGTACTTC.

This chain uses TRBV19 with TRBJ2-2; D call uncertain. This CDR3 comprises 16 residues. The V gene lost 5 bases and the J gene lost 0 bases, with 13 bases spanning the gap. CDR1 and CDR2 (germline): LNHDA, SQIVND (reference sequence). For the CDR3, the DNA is TGTGCCAGTAGTCTGGGTTCTGCCTCGAACACCGGGGAGCTGTTTTTT. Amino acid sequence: CASSLGSASNTGELFF.

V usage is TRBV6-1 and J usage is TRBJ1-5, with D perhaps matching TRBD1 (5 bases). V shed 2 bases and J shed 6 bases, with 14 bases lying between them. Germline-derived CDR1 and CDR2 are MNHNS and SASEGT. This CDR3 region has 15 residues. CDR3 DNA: TGTGCCAGCAGTGAATGGGGGGTAGACGGTCAGCCCCAGCATTTT. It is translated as CASSEWGVDGQPQHF.

CDR3 sequence reads: CASSLVPGADTQYF. In DNA, the CDR3 is TGTGCCAGCAGCTTAGTCCCAGGGGCAGATACGCAGTATTTT. V usage is TRBV7-2 and J usage is TRBJ2-3; D is possibly TRBD1 (6 bases). The V gene lost 1 base and the J gene lost 4 bases, with 9 bases spanning the gap. The CDR3 has 14 residues. CDR1 and CDR2 from the germline V gene are SGHTA and FQGNSA.

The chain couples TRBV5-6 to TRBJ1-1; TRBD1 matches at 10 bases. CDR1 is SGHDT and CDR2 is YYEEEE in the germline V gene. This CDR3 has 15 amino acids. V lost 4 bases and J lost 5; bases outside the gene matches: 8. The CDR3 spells CASSGDRGRTTEAFF. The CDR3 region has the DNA TGTGCCAGCAGCGGTGACAGGGGGCGAACAACTGAAGCTTTCTTT. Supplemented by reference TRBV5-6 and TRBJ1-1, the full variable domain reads DAGVTQSPTHLIKTRGQQVTLRCSPKSGHDTVSWYQQALGQGPQFIFQYYEEEERQRGNFPDRFSGHQFPNYSSELNVNALLLGDSALYLCASSGDRGRTTEAFFGQGTRLTVV.

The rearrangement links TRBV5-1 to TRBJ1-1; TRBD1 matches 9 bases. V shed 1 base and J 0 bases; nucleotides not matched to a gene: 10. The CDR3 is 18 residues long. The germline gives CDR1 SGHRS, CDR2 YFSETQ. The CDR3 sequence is CASSLSGQGLFMNTEAFF. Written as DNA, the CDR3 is TGCGCCAGCAGCTTGTCGGGACAGGGACTTTTCATGAACACTGAAGCTTTCTTT.